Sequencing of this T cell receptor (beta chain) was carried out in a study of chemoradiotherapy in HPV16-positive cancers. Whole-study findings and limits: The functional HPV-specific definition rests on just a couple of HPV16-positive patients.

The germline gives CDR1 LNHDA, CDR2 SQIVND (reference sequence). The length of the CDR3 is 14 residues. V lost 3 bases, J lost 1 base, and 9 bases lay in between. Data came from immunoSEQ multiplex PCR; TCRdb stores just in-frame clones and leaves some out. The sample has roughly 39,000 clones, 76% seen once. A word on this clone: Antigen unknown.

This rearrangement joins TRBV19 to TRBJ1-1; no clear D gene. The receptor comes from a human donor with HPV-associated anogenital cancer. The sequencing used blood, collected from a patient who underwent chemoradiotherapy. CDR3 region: CASSIPKRNTEAFF. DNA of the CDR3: TGTGCCAGTAGTATCCCTAAGAGGAACACTGAAGCTTTCTTT.